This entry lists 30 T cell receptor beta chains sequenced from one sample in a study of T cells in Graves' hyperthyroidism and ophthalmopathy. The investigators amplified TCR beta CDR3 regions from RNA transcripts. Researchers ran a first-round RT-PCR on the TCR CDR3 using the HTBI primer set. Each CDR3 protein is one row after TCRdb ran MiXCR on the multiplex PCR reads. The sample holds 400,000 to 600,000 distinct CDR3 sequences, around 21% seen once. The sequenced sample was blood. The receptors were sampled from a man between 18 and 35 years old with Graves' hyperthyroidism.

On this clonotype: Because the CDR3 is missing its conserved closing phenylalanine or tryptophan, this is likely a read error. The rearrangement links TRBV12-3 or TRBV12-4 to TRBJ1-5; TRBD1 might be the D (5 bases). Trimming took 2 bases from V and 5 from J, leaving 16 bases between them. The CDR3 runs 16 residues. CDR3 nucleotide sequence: TGTGCCAGCAGTTTACCCCAGGGCCATCCGGATCAGCCCCAGCATTCT. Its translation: CASSLPQGHPDQPQHS.

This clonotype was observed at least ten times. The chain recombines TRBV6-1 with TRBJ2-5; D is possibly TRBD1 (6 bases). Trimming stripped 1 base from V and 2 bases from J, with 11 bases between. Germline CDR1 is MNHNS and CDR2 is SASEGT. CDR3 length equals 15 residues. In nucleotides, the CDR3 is TGTGCCAGCAGTGAAGAAGGGACAATTCAAGAGACCCAGTACTTC. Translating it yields CASSEEGTIQETQYF.

CDR3 DNA: TGTGCCAGCAGTTTGCCAGAGCCCTACGAGCAGTACTTC. This sequence encodes CASSLPEPYEQYF. The chain links TRBV12-3 or TRBV12-4 to TRBJ2-7; unclear D gene. This CDR3 region has 13 residues. Trimming took 3 bases from V and 2 from J, leaving 8 bases between them.

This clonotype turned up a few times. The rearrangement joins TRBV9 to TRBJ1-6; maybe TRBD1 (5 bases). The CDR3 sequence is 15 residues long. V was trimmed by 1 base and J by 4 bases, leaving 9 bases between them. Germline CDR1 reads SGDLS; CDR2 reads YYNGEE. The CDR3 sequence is CASSVCTGYNSPLHF. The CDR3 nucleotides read TGTGCCAGCAGCGTATGCACAGGTTATAATTCACCCCTCCACTTT.

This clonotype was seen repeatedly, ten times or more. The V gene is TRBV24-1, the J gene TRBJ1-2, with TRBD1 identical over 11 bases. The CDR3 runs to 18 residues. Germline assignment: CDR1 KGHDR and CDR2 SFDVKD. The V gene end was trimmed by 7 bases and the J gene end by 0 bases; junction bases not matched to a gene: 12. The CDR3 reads CATRGAGQGASSNYGYTF. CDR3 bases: TGTGCCACCAGGGGAGCCGGACAGGGGGCTAGTTCTAACTATGGCTACACCTTC.

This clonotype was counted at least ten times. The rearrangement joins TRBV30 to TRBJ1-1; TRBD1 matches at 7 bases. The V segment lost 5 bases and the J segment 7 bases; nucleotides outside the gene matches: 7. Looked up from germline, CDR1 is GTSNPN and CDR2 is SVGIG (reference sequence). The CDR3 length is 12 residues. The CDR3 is CAWGPGDSEAFF. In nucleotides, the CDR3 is TGTGCCTGGGGGCCGGGGGACAGTGAAGCTTTCTTT.

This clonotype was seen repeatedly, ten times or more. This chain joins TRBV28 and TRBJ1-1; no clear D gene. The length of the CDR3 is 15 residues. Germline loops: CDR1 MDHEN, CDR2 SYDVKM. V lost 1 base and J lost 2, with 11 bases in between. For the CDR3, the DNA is TGTGCCAGCAGTTTATTAGGCAGGCTCAACACTGAAGCTTTCTTT. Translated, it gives CASSLLGRLNTEAFF.

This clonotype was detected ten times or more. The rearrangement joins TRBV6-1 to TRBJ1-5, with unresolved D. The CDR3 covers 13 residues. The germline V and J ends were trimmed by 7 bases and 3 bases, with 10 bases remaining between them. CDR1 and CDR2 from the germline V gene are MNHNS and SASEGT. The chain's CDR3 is CASTRANNQPQHF. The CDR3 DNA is TGTGCCAGCACCCGGGCTAACAATCAGCCCCAGCATTTT.

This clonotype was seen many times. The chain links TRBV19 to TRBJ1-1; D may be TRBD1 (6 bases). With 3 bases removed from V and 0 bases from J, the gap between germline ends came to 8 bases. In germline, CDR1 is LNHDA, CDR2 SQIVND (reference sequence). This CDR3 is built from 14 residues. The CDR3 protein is CASSMGHLNTEAFF. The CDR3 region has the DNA TGTGCCAGTAGTATGGGACACCTGAACACTGAAGCTTTCTTT.

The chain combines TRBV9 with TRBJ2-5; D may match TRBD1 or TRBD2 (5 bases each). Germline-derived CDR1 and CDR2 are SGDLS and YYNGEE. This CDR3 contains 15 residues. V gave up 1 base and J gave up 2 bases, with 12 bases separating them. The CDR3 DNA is TGTGCCAGCAGCGTATACTGGGACGGACAAGAGACCCAGTACTTC. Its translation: CASSVYWDGQETQYF.

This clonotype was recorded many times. As DNA, the CDR3 is TGTGCCAGCAGCTTAGAACAGCGGGGGCCTACAGAGACCCAGTACTTC. Translated: CASSLEQRGPTETQYF. The chain recombines TRBV11-2 with TRBJ2-5; 8 nucleotides line up with TRBD2. J lost 4 bases, V lost 0 bases, and 7 bases had no gene match. Germline V gene sequence: CDR1 SGHAT, CDR2 FQNNGV. The CDR3 runs 16 residues. Based on the CDR3 plus reference TRBV11-2 and TRBJ2-5, the full variable domain is EAGVAQSPRYKIIEKRQSVAFWCNPISGHATLYWYQQILGQGPKLLIQFQNNGVVDDSQLPKDRFSAERLKGVDSTLKIQPAKLEDSAVYLCASSLEQRGPTETQYFGPGTRLLVL.

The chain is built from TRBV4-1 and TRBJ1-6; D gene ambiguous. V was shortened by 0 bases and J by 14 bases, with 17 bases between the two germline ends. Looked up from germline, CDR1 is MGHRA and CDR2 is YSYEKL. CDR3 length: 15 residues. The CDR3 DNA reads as TGCGCCAGCAGCCAAGATCCGGGCCAGTACGGTACCCTCCACTTT. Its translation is CASSQDPGQYGTLHF.

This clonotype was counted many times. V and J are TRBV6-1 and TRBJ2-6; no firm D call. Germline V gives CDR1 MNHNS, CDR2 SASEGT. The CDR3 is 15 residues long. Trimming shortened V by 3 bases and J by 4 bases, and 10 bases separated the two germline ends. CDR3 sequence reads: CASSELEEGANVLTF. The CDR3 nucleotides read TGTGCCAGCAGTGAGCTAGAGGAAGGGGCCAACGTCCTGACTTTC.

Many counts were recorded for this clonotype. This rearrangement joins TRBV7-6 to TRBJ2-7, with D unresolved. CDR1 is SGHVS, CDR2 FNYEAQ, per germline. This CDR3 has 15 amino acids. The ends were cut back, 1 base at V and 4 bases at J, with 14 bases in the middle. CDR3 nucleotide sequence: TGTGCCAGCAGCTTAGAAGCTAGAGGAATATACGAGCAGTACTTC. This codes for CASSLEARGIYEQYF.

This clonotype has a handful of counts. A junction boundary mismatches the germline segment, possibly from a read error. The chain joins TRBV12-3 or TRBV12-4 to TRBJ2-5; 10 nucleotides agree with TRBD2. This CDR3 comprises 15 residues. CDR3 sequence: CASSESGGEQETRYF. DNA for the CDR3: TGTGCCAGCAGTGAGAGCGGGGGGGAACAAGAGACCCGGTACTTC.

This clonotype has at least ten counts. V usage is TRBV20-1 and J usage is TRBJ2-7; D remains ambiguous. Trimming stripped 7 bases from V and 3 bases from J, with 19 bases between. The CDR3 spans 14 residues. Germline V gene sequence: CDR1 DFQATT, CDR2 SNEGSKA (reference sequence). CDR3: CSGAHGPRNYEQYF. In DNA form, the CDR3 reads TGCAGTGGGGCTCACGGGCCACGGAACTACGAGCAGTACTTC.

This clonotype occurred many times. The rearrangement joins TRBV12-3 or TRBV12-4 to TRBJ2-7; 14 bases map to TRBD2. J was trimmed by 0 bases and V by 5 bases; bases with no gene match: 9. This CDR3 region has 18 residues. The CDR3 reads CASSLGLAGGGSSYEQYF. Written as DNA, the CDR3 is TGTGCCAGCAGTCTAGGACTAGCGGGGGGCGGGAGCTCCTACGAGCAGTACTTC.

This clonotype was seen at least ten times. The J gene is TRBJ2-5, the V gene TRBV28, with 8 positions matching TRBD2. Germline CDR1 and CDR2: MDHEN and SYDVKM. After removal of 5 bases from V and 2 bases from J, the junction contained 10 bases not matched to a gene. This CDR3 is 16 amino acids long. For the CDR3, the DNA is TGTGCCAGCAGTCCACCCAACCAGCGGGGGCAAGAGACCCAGTACTTC. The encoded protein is CASSPPNQRGQETQYF.

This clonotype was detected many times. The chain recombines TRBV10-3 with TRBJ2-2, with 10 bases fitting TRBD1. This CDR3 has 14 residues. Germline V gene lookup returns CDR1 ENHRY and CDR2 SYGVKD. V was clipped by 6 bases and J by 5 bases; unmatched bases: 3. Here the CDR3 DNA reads TGTGCCATCAGAGGGACAGGGGATACCGGGGAGCTGTTTTTT. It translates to CAIRGTGDTGELFF.

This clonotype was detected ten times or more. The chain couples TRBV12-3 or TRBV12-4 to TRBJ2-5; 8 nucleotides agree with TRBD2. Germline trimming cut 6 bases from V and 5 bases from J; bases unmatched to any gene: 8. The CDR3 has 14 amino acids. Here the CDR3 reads CASSSSGTDETQYF. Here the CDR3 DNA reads TGTGCCAGCAGCAGTAGCGGGACGGATGAGACCCAGTACTTC.

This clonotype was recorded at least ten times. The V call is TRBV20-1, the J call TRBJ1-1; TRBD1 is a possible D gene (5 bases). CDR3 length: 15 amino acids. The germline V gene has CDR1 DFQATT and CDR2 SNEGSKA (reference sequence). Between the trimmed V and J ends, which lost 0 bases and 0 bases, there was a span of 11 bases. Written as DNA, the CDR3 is TGCAGTGCTAGAGATCAGGGAGGAGTGAACACTGAAGCTTTCTTT. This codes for CSARDQGGVNTEAFF.

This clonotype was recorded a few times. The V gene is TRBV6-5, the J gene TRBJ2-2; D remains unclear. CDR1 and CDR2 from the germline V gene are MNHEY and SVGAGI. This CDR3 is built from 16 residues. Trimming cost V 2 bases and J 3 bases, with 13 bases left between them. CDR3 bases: TGTGCCAGCAGTTACGATTATGGTTCCCACACCGGGGAGCTGTTTTTT. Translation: CASSYDYGSHTGELFF.

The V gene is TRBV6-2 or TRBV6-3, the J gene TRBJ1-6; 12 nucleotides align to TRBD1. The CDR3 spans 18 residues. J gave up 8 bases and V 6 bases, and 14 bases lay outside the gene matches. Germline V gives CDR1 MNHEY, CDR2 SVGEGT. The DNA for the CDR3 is TGTGCCAGCAGGAGAACAATCGGGACAGGGGGCTTTGATTCACCCCTCCACTTT. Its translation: CASRRTIGTGGFDSPLHF.

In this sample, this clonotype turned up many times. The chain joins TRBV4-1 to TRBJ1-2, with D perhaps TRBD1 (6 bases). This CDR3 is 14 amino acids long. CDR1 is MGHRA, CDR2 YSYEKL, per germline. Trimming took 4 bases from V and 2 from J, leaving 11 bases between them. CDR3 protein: CASSRGGHNYGYTF. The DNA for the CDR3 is TGCGCCAGCAGCCGAGGGGGGCACAACTATGGCTACACCTTC.

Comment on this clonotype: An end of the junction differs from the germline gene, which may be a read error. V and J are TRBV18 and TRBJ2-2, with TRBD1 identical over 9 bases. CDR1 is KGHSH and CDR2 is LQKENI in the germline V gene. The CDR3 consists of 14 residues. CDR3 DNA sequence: TGTGCCACCGGACAGGGGTCGGATACCGGGAAGCTGTTTTTT. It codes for CATGQGSDTGKLFF.

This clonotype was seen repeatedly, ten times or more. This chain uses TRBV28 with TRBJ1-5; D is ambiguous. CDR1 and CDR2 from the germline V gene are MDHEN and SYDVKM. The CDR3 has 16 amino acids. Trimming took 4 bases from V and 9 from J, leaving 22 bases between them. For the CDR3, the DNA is TGTGCCAGCAGTTCTCCGCCGTTCCCTCCGGGGTGGCCCCAGCATTTT. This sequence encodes CASSSPPFPPGWPQHF.

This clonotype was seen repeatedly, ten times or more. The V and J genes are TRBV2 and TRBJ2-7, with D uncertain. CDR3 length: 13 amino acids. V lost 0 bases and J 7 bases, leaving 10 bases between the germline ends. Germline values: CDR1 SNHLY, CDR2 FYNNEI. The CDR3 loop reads CASSEAGRPEQYF. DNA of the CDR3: TGTGCCAGCAGTGAAGCGGGCCGCCCGGAGCAGTACTTC.

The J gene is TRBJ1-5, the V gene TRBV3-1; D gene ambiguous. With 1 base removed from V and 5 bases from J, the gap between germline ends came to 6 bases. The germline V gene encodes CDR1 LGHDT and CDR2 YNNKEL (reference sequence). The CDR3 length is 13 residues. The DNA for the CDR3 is TGTGCCAGCAGCCAAGGTTCCGATCAGCCCCAGCATTTT. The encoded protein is CASSQGSDQPQHF.

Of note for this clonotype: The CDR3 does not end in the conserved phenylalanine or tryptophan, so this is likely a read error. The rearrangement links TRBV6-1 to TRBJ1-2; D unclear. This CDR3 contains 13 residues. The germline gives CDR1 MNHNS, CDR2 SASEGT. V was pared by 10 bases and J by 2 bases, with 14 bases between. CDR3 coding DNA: TGTGCCACTAATTATACAGAGAACTATGGCTACACCTAC. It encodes CATNYTENYGYTY.

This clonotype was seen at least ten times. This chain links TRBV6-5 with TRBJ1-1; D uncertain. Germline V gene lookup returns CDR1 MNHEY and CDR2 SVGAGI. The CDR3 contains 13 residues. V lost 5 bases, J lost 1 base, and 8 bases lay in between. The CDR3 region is CASSTPGNTEAFF. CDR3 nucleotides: TGTGCCAGCAGTACCCCAGGGAACACTGAAGCTTTCTTT.